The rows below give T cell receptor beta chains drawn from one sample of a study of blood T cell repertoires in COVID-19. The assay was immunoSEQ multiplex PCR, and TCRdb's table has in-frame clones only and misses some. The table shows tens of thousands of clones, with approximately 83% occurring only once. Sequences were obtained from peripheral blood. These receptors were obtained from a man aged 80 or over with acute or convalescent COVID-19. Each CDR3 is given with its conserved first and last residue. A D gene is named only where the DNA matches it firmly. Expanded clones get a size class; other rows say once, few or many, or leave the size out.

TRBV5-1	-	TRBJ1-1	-	TGCGCCAGCAGGCTTGGCGACAGTTACCCTGAAGCTTTCTTT	CASRLGDSYPEAFF
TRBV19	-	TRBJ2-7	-	TGTGCCAGCAGAGGGTCCGGGTACGAGCAGTACTTC	CASRGSGYEQYF
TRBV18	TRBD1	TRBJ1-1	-	TGTGCCGGATCCCTCGGGACAGGGAATACTGAAGCTTTCTTT	CAGSLGTGNTEAFF
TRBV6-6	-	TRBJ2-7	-	TGTGCCAGCAGTTCCACCTACGAGCAGTACTTC	CASSSTYEQYF
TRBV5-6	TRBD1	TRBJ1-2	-	TGTGCCAGCAGTATCAGGGGGAGGGGCTACACCTTC	CASSIRGRGYTF
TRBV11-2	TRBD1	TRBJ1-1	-	TGTGCCAGCAGGAGGGACAGAAACACTGAAGCTTTCTTT	CASRRDRNTEAFF
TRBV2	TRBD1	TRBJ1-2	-	TGTGCCAGCAGTGAATTCGCAGGGGGCTATGGCTACACCTTC	CASSEFAGGYGYTF
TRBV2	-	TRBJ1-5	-	TGTGCCAGCAGTTTCCGACATAGCAATCAGCCCCAGCATTTT	CASSFRHSNQPQHF
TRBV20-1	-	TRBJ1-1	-	TGCAGTGCAACAGACAGGGAAGCTTTCTTT	CSATDREAFF
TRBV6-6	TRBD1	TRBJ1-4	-	TGTGCCAGCAGTTACCAGGGGGCGGGTACTAATGAAAAACTGTTTTTT	CASSYQGAGTNEKLFF
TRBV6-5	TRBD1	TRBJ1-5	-	TGTGCCAGCAGCGCAACCACAGGGGGCAGTCAGCCCCAGCATTTT	CASSATTGGSQPQHF
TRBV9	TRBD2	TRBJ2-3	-	TGTGCCAGCGCCGGGACTAGCGGGGCCGGAGGGTCGGGTACGCAGTATTTT	CASAGTSGAGGSGTQYF
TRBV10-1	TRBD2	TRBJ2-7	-	TGCGCCAGCAGTGAGCGGACTAGCGGGAGGGTCCAGCAGTACTTC	CASSERTSGRVQQYF
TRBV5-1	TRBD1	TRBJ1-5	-	TGCGCCAGCAGTCTTGGACAGGGGGCGACTGGCAATCAGCCCCAGCATTTT	CASSLGQGATGNQPQHF
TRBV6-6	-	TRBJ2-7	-	TGTGCCAGCAGTTTCGACTACCTCCTCTCCTACGAGCAGTACTTC	CASSFDYLLSYEQYF
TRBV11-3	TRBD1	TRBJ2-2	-	TGTGCCAGCAGCCAAGACAGGGGCACCGGGGAGCTGTTTTTT	CASSQDRGTGELFF
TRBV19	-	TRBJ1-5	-	TGTGCCAGTAGTATATTGGGAGGGTACCAGCCCCAGCATTTT	CASSILGGYQPQHF
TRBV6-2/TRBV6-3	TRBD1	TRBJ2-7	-	TGTGCCAGCAGCCCAGACAGGGAGTACGAGCAGTACTTC	CASSPDREYEQYF
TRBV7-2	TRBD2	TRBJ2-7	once	TGTGCCAGCAGCTTAGTCAGCGGGAGCGGCGAGCAGTACTTC	CASSLVSGSGEQYF
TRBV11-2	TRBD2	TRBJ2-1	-	TGTGCCAGCAGCTTGATTAGGACTAGAAGCTCCTACAATGAGCAGTTCTTC	CASSLIRTRSSYNEQFF
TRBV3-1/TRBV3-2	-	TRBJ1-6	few	TGTGCCAGCAGCCGCCTAAATTCACCCCTCCACTTT	CASSRLNSPLHF
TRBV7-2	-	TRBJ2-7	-	TGTGCCAGCAGCCAACAGCCCCGCTACGAGCAGTACTTC	CASSQQPRYEQYF
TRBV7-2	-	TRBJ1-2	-	TGTGCCAGCAGAAAACAGCCTAACTATGGCTACACCTTC	CASRKQPNYGYTF
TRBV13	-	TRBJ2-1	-	TGTGCCAGCAGCTTAATTGGAGCGAGATTCAATTACAATGAGCAGTTCTTC	CASSLIGARFNYNEQFF
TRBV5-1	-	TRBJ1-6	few	TGCGCCAGCAGCTTGGGTCAGGATACCTATAATTCACCCCTCCACTTT	CASSLGQDTYNSPLHF
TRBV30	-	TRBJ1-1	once	TGTGCCTGGAGTGTAACCTCAGGGCCTGAAGCTTTCTTT	CAWSVTSGPEAFF
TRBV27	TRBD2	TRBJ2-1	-	TGTGCCAGCAGTCCCACTAGCGGGAGGGCCAATTGGGCCTACAATGAGCAGTTCTTC	CASSPTSGRANWAYNEQFF
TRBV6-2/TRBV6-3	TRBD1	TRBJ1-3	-	TGTGCCAGCAGTTGGGACAGGGCCGGAAACACCATATATTTT	CASSWDRAGNTIYF
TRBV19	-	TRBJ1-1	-	TGTGCCAGTACCTCGAGGGCGACGGGCACTGAAGCTTTCTTT	CASTSRATGTEAFF
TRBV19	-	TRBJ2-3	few	TGTGCCAGTACCCCCCGAGAGCGGAGAGACACAGATACGCAGTATTTT	CASTPRERRDTDTQYF
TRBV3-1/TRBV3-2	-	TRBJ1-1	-	TGTGCCAGCAGCCTTTCGACAGTGCTGAGCACTGAAGCTTTCTTT	CASSLSTVLSTEAFF
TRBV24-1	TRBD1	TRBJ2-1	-	TGTGCCACTGGCGCTTGGACAGGGACCAATGAGCAGTTCTTC	CATGAWTGTNEQFF
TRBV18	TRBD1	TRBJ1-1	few	TGTGCCAGCTCACCCTCGCAGGGGGCCGCTAGCACTGAAGCTTTCTTT	CASSPSQGAASTEAFF
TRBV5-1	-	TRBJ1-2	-	TGCGCCAGCAGCTTGGAAGGGACAAAGCCTCACTATGGCTACACCTTC	CASSLEGTKPHYGYTF
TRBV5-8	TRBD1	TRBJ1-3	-	TGTGCCAGCAGCCGTGGATTGACAGGGGCCGGAAACACCATATATTTT	CASSRGLTGAGNTIYF